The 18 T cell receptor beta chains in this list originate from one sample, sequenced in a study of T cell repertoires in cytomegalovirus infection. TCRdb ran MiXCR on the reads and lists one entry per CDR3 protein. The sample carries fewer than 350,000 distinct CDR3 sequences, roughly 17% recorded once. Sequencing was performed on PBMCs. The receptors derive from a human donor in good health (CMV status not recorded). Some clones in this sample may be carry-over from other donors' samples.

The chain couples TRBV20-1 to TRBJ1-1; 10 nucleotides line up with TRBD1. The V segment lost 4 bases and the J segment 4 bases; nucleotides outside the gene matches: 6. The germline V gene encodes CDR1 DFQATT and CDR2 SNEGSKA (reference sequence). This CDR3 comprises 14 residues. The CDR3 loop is CSANRQGATTEAFF. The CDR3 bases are TGCAGTGCTAACAGACAGGGGGCGACCACTGAAGCTTTCTTT.

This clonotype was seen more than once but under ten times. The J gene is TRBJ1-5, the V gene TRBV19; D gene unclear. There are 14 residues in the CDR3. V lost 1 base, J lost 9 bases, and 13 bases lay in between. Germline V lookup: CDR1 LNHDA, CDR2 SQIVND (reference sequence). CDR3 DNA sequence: TGTGCCAGTAGTATAGCACAGCCAGAGACGCCCCAGCATTTT. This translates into CASSIAQPETPQHF.

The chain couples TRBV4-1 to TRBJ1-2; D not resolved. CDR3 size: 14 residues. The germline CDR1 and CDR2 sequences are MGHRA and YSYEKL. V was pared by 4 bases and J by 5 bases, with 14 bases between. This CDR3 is CASSLNVLGYGYTF. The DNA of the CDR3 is TGCGCCAGCAGCCTAAACGTCTTGGGATATGGCTACACCTTC.

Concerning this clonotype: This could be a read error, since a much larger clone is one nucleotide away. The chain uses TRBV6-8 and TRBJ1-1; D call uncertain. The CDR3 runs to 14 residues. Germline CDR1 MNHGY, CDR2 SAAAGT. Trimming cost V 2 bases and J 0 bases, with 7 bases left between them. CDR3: CASSYGRMNTEAFF. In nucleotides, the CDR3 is TGTGCCAGCAGTTACGGACGGATGAACACTGAAGCTTTCTTT.

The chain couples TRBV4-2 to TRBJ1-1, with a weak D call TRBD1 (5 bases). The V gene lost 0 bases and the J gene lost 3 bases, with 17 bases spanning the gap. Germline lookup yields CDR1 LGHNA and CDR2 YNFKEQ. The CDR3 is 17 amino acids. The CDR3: CASSQDLRGVRDTEAFF. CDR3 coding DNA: TGTGCCAGCAGCCAAGATCTAAGGGGAGTCAGGGACACTGAAGCTTTCTTT.

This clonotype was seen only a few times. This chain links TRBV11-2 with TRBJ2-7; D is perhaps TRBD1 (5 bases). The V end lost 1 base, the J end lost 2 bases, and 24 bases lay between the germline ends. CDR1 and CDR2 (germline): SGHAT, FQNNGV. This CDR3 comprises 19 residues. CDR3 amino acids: CASSLGLYFGYDSPYEQYF. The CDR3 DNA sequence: TGTGCCAGCAGCTTAGGTCTTTATTTCGGGTACGACAGCCCCTACGAGCAGTACTTC.

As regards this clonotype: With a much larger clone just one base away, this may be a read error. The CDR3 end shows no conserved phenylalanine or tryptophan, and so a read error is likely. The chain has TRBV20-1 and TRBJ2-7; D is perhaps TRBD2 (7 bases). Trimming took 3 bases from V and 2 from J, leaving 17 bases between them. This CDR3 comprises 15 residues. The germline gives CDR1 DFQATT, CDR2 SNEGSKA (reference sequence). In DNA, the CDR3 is TGCAGTGCTAGTAAGGGGGAGGGGTCCCCCTACGAGCAGTACTCC. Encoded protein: CSASKGEGSPYEQYS.

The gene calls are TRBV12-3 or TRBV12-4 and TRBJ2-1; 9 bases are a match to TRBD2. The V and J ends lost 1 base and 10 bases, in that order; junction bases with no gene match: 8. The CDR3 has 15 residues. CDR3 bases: TGTGCCAGCAGTTTAGTAGGCGGGGGGGCAGTCGAGCAGTTCTTC. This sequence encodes CASSLVGGGAVEQFF.

This chain's CDR3 is CASSFRSGGEKLFF. CDR3 DNA: TGTGCCAGCAGCTTCCGATCCGGGGGTGAAAAACTGTTTTTT. J is TRBJ1-4 and V is TRBV3-1; D is possibly TRBD1 (5 bases). The CDR3 loop spans 14 amino acids. The V gene lost 5 bases and the J gene lost 7 bases, with 14 bases spanning the gap. Germline loops: CDR1 LGHDT, CDR2 YNNKEL (reference sequence).

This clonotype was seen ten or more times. The CDR3 sequence: CASSLVSGQGVETQYF. Here the CDR3 DNA reads TGTGCCAGCAGCTTAGTTTCCGGACAGGGGGTAGAGACCCAGTACTTC. The chain uses TRBV7-2 and TRBJ2-5; 10 nucleotides line up with TRBD1. J lost 4 bases, V lost 1 base, and 6 bases had no gene match. CDR3 length: 16 amino acids. Looked up from germline, CDR1 is SGHTA and CDR2 is FQGNSA.

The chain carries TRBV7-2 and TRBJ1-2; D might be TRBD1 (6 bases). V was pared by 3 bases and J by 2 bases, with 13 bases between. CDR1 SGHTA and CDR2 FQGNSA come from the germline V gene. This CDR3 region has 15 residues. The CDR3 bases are TGTGCCAGCAGCTTCTCGGGGGCCAGGAACTATGGCTACACCTTC. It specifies CASSFSGARNYGYTF.

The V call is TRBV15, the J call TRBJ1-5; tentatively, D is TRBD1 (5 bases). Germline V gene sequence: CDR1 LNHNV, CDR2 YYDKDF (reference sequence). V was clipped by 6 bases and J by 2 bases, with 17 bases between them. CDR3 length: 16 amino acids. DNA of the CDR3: TGTGCCACCAGGGGGTGGGGCCGAGGGGGCAATCAGCCCCAGCATTTT. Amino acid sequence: CATRGWGRGGNQPQHF.

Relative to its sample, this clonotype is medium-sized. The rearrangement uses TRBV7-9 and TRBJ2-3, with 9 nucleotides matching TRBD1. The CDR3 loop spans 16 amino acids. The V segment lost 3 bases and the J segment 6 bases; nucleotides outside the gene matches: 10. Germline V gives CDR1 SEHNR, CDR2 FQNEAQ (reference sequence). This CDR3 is CASSFKQGAGGDTQYF. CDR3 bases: TGTGCCAGCAGCTTCAAACAGGGGGCTGGAGGGGATACGCAGTATTTT. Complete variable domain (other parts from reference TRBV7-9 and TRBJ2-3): DTGVSQNPRHKITKRGQNVTFRCDPISEHNRLYWYRQTLGQGPEFLTYFQNEAQLEKSRLLSDRFSAERPKGSFSTLEIQRTEQGDSAMYLCASSFKQGAGGDTQYFGPGTRLTVL.

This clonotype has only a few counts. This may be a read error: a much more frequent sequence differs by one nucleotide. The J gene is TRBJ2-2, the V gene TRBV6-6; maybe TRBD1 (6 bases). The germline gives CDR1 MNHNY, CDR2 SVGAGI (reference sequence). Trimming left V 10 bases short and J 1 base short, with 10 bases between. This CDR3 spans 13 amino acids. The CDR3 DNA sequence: TGTGCCACCGAGACAGGGAACACCGGGGAGCTGTTTTTT. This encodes CATETGNTGELFF.

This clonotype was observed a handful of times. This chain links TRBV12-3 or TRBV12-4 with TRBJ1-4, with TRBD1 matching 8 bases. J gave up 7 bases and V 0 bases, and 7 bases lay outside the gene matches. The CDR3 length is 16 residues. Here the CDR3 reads CASSLAPGGTGEKLFF. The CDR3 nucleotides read TGTGCCAGCAGTTTAGCCCCAGGGGGCACCGGTGAAAAACTGTTTTTT.

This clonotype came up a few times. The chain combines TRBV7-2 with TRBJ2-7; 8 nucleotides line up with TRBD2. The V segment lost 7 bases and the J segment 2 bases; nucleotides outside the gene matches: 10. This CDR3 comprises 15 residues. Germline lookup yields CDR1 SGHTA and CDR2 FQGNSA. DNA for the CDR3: TGTGCCAGCAATGAGGCGGGGGGCGTAACCTACGAGCAGTACTTC. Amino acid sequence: CASNEAGGVTYEQYF.

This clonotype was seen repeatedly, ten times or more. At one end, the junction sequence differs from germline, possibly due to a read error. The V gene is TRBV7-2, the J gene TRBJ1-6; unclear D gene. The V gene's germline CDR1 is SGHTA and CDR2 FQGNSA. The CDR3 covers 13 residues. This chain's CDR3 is CASSDQNGSRGNF. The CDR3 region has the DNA TGTGCCAGCAGCGATCAGAACGGGAGTCGGGGAAACTTT.

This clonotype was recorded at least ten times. The CDR3 nucleotides are TGTGCCAGCAGCGCCCACATGGGCAATCAGCCCCAGCATTTT. Its translation is CASSAHMGNQPQHF. This chain connects TRBV7-2 to TRBJ1-5; D unresolved. This CDR3 has 14 residues. The V gene's germline CDR1 is SGHTA and CDR2 FQGNSA. V was trimmed by 5 bases and J by 2 bases, leaving 10 bases between them.